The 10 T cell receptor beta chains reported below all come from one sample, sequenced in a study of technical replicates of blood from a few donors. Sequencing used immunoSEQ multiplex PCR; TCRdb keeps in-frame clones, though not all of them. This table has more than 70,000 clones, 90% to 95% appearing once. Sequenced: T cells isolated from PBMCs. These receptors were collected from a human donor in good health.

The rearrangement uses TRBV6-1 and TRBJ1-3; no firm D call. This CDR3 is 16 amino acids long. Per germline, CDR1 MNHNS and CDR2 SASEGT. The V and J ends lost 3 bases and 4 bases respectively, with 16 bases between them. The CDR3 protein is CASSEAQVGGGNTIYF. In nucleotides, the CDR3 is TGTGCCAGCAGTGAGGCCCAGGTGGGAGGAGGAAACACCATATATTTT.

The CDR3 DNA follows: TGTGCCAGCAGCTTCTGGACAGGGGGCGACGAGCAGTACTTC. Amino acid sequence: CASSFWTGGDEQYF. The rearrangement joins TRBV5-4 to TRBJ2-7, with 11 bases fitting TRBD1. This CDR3 has 14 amino acids. Trimming removed 2 bases from V and 5 bases from J; junction bases left unmatched: 3. Per the germline V gene, CDR1 is SGHNT and CDR2 is YYREEE (reference sequence).

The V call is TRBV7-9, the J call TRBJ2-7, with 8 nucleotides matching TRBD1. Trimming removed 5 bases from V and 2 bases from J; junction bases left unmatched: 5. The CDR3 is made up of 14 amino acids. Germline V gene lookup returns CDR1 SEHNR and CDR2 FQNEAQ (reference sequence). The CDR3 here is CASSLMGQAYEQYF. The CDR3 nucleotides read TGTGCCAGCAGCCTGATGGGACAGGCCTACGAGCAGTACTTC.

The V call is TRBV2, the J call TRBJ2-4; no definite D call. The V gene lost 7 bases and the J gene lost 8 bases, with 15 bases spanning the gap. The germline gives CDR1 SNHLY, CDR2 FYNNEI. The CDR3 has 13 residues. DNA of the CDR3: TGTGCCAGCATCAATAGAGAGGAAGACATTCAGTACTTC. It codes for CASINREEDIQYF.

The CDR3 region has the DNA TGTGCCAGCAGCCTACCTACAGGGGGATCTGGAAACACCATATATTTT. Translation: CASSLPTGGSGNTIYF. The chain recombines TRBV7-9 with TRBJ1-3, with 8 bases aligning to TRBD1. The germline V gene has CDR1 SEHNR and CDR2 FQNEAQ (reference sequence). With 5 bases clipped from V and 1 base from J, the junction kept 7 bases outside the gene matches. This CDR3 comprises 16 residues.

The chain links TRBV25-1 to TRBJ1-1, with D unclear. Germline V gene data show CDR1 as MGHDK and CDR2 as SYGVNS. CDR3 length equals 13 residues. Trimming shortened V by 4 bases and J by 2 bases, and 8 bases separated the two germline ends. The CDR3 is CASSVALNTEAFF. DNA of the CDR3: TGTGCCAGCAGTGTAGCTTTAAACACTGAAGCTTTCTTT.

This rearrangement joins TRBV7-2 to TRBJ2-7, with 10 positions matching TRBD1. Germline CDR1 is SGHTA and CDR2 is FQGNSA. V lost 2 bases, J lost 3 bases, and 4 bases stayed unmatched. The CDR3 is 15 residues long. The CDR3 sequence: CASSLSRTGGYEQYF. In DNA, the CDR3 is TGTGCCAGCAGCTTATCTCGGACAGGGGGCTACGAGCAGTACTTC.

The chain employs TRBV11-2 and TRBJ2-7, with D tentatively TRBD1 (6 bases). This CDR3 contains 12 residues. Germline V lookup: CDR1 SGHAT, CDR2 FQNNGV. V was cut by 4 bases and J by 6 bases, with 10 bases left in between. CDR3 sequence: CASSSTRGEQYF. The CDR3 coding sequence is TGTGCCAGCAGCTCGACCAGGGGCGAGCAGTACTTC.

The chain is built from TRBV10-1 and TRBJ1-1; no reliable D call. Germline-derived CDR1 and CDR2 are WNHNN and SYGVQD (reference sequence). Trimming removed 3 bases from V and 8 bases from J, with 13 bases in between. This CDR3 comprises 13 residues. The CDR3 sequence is CASSDPLTAEAFF. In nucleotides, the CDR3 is TGCGCCAGCAGTGATCCCCTTACTGCGGAAGCTTTCTTT.

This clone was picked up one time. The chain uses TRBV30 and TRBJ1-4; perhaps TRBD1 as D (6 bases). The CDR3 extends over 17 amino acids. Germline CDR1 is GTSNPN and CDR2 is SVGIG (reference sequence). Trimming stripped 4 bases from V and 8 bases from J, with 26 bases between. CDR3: CAWKGPRRWGLGEKLFF. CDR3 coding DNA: TGTGCCTGGAAAGGCCCCCGTAGGTGGGGGCTTGGGGAAAAACTGTTTTTT.